This T cell receptor (beta chain) is from a study of cytomegalovirus exposure and HLA in healthy donors. As concerns this clone: Its antigen is unidentified.

The CDR3 covers 17 residues. The ends were cut back, 7 bases at V and 1 base at J, with 22 bases in the middle. Study-wide points: Some public TCRs appeared in many individuals, while most sequences were rare. A few CMV-associated chains were confirmed in vitro to be specific for CMV antigens.

Here immunoSEQ multiplex PCR was the method, and the copy in TCRdb shows in-frame clones only, minus some. The sample has some 41,000 clones; 93% are singletons. The donors were part of the validation cohort of roughly 110 subjects. That cohort was separate from the first cohort, which comprised 666 subjects. The sequenced sample was PBMCs. The sequence was obtained from a woman aged 18-29 years in good health and CMV-seronegative. The chain uses TRBV23-1 and TRBJ1-1; no definite D call. TRBV23-1 is classed as an ORF, of uncertain function. The CDR3: CASTAPVLDGRNTEAFF. Here the CDR3 DNA reads TGCGCCAGCACCGCTCCAGTTCTCGACGGGAGGAACACTGAAGCTTTCTTT.